The clone carrying this T cell receptor (beta chain) was counted a few times. Its target is not known. This record comes from a study of response to subunit inactivated influenza vaccine. General study points: The authors put forward the suggestion that each seasonal influenza vaccination may bring in only a limited number of new T cells.

This CDR3 has 17 amino acids. The V gene end was trimmed by 5 bases and the J gene end by 0 bases; junction bases not matched to a gene: 10. Germline assignment: CDR1 PRHDT and CDR2 FYEKMQ (reference sequence). TCRdb independently ran MiXCR on the RT-PCR reads; one entry per CDR3 protein. Altogether under 750,000 distinct CDR3 sequences are present, about 11% being singletons, with the ten largest covering about 9.4%. The V and J genes are TRBV13 and TRBJ2-1; 7 bases align to TRBD2. The TCR comes from a man aged 45-65 years who received an inactivated influenza vaccine. The specimen comprised PBMCs from blood, sampled on the day of vaccination. This CDR3 reads CASSPMAAGASYNEQFF. CDR3 nucleotide sequence: TGTGCCAGCAGCCCTATGGCGGCGGGAGCCTCCTACAATGAGCAGTTCTTC.